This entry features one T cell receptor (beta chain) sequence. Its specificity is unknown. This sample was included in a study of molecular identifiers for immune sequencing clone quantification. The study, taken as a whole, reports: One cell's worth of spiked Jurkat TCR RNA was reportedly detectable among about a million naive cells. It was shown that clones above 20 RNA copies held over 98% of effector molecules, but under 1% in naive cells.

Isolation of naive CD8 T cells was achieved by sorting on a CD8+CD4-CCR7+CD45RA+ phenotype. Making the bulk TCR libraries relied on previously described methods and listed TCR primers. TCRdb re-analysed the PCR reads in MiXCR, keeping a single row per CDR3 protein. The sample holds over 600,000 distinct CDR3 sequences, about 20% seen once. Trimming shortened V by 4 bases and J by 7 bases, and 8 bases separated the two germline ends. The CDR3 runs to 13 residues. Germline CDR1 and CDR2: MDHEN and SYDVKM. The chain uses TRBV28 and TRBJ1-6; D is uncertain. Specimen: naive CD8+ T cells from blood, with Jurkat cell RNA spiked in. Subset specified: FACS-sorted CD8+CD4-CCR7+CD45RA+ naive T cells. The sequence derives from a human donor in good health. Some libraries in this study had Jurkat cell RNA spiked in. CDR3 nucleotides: TGTGCCAGCAGTTCCCGGGCGAATTCACCCCTCCACTTT. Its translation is CASSSRANSPLHF.